The subject of this entry is one T cell receptor (beta chain). The antigen is undetermined. Assay: immunoSEQ multiplex PCR; the TCRdb copy retains only in-frame clones and omits some. The sample lists roughly 38,000 clones; 82% were seen once. Regarding time point: week 47, end of study. Topical imiquimod was applied with each vaccine dose, which held 300 ug of mutant IDH1 20-mer peptide. This sample was taken from a study of a mutant IDH1 vaccine in newly diagnosed glioma. The CDR3 is 16 residues long. Trimming cost V 3 bases and J 1 base, with 15 bases left between them. Germline values: CDR1 SGHTA, CDR2 FQGNSA.

This specimen consisted of PBMCs, obtained from a glioma patient whose treatment included an IDH1 peptide vaccine. The receptor comes from a man aged 18-30 years with glioma. Some clones in this sample may be carry-over from other donors' samples. The V call is TRBV7-2, the J call TRBJ2-5; tentatively, D is TRBD2 (5 bases). CDR3 region: CASSLRATGSQETQYF. As DNA, the CDR3 is TGTGCCAGCAGCTTGAGGGCTACCGGGTCCCAAGAGACCCAGTACTTC.